This T cell receptor beta chain was profiled in a study of blood T cell repertoires in COVID-19. Study in general: Sites in the United States, Italy and Spain provided acute and convalescent COVID-19 samples. The analysed material was cDNA or gDNA that came from T cells, B-cell-depleted T cells, or PBMCs.

Authors' methods: Reference gene primer amplification yielded estimated nucleated cell counts. Using immunoSEQ multiplex PCR, the repertoire was profiled, and TCRdb retains in-frame clones only, with some absent. V, J and clone size are taken as reported in that table, and D and trimming were inferred from the DNA itself. The profile shows about 190,000 clones, approximately 80% of them singletons. V dropped 5 bases and J dropped 3; count of bases not matched to a gene: 6. This CDR3 region has 15 residues. Germline V gene lookup returns CDR1 MNHEY and CDR2 SVGAGI. Input material: peripheral blood. The rearrangement links TRBV6-5 to TRBJ2-2; 7 bases match TRBD1. This receptor was taken from a woman between 50 and 59 years old with acute or convalescent COVID-19. This chain's CDR3 is CASSKQGRDTGELFF. The CDR3 nucleotides are TGTGCCAGCAGTAAACAGGGGCGGGACACCGGGGAGCTGTTTTTT.